These 26 T cell receptor beta chains were all obtained from the same sample, sequenced in a study of Tregs in tolerant kidney transplant recipients. Sequenced by immunoSEQ multiplex PCR; TCRdb stores in-frame clones only, minus some. Of about 81,000 clones in the sample, more than 85% are singletons; the top ten hold more than 1.5%. The nonmyeloablative bone marrow transplants came from related graft donors, with transient mixed chimerism. This material consisted of CD4+ T cells from blood (PBMCs), taken 24 months after the transplant. The source is a human patient who received a combined kidney and bone marrow transplant. Some T cells may have come from the graft donor.

The chain carries TRBV28 and TRBJ1-1; no reliable D call. Germline CDR1 and CDR2: MDHEN and SYDVKM. The CDR3 spans 11 residues. V gave up 7 bases and J gave up 7 bases, with 10 bases separating them. In nucleotides, the CDR3 is TGTGCCAGCATAAGTGGAGGTGAAGCTTTCTTT. As protein: CASISGGEAFF.

The chain has TRBV14 and TRBJ2-1; weak D call: TRBD2 (6 bases). The germline V gene has CDR1 SGHDN and CDR2 FVKESK. V lost 2 bases and J 8 bases, leaving 16 bases between the germline ends. The length of the CDR3 is 15 residues. CDR3 nucleotides: TGTGCCAGCAGCCAAACGGGGAGGAGGTTGTATGAGCAGTTCTTC. It is translated as CASSQTGRRLYEQFF.

This clone was seen more than once but under ten times. The gene calls are TRBV10-3 and TRBJ1-4; D possibly corresponds to TRBD1 (5 bases). The CDR3 is 16 amino acids. Germline CDR1 reads ENHRY; CDR2 reads SYGVKD. The V gene lost 4 bases and the J gene lost 0 bases, with 12 bases spanning the gap. Written as DNA, the CDR3 is TGTGCCATCAGTGCGACAGAACGGTCAACTAATGAAAAACTGTTTTTT. It yields the protein CAISATERSTNEKLFF.

The gene calls are TRBV5-3 and TRBJ2-3; 7 bases agree with TRBD1. TRBV5-3 belongs to the ORF category, with a function that is uncertain. V trimming: 0 bases; J trimming: 3 bases; junction bases outside the gene matches: 4. The CDR3 runs to 15 residues. In DNA, the CDR3 is TGTGCCAGAAGCTTGGTTGCAGGGGGTACAGATACGCAGTATTTT. Translated, it gives CARSLVAGGTDTQYF.

This chain connects TRBV6-5 to TRBJ2-7; TRBD2 matches at 10 bases. J gave up 2 bases and V 6 bases, and 4 bases lay outside the gene matches. The CDR3 is 14 residues long. Looked up from germline, CDR1 is MNHEY and CDR2 is SVGAGI. The CDR3, as DNA: TGTGCCAGCAGGCTAGCGGGGGAAACCTACGAGCAGTACTTC. Translation: CASRLAGETYEQYF.

The rearrangement uses TRBV5-5 and TRBJ2-5; 7 nucleotides agree with TRBD2. CDR3 length: 15 amino acids. V shed 0 bases and J 2 bases; nucleotides not matched to a gene: 4. The germline gives CDR1 SGHKS, CDR2 YYEKEE (reference sequence). The CDR3 nucleotides are TGTGCCAGCAGCTTGGGGGGGGGTCTACAAGAGACCCAGTACTTC. Its translation: CASSLGGGLQETQYF. The entire variable domain, with the rest obtained from reference TRBV5-5 and TRBJ2-5, is as follows: DAGVTQSPTHLIKTRGQQVTLRCSPISGHKSVSWYQQVLGQGPQFIFQYYEKEERGRGNFPDRFSARQFPNYSSELNVNALLLGDSALYLCASSLGGGLQETQYFGPGTRLLVL.

The rearrangement joins TRBV6-5 to TRBJ1-5; no clear D gene. The CDR3 spans 14 residues. V lost 2 bases, J lost 6 bases, and 11 bases lay in between. Germline CDR1 and CDR2: MNHEY and SVGAGI. CDR3 in DNA: TGTGCCAGCAGTTACCGTATGGCCGTTCAGCCCCAGCATTTT. It codes for CASSYRMAVQPQHF.

The CDR3 DNA reads as TGCGCCAGCAGCTTGGCCAATCGCCTAGCGTGGGCAGATACGCAGTATTTT. As protein: CASSLANRLAWADTQYF. The J gene is TRBJ2-3, the V gene TRBV5-1; maybe TRBD2 (6 bases). The CDR3 spans 17 residues. The germline CDR1 and CDR2 sequences are SGHRS and YFSETQ. V lost 0 bases, J lost 4 bases, and 18 bases lay in between.

This clone showed up just once. This chain links TRBV5-4 with TRBJ2-7, with 12 bases matching TRBD2. The CDR3 runs to 18 residues. Germline assignment: CDR1 SGHNT and CDR2 YYREEE (reference sequence). Trimming at V came to 0 bases and at J to 4 bases, leaving 11 bases not matched to a gene. This chain's CDR3 is CASSLGPLLLAGGYEQYF. In DNA, the CDR3 is TGTGCCAGCAGCTTGGGCCCCCTACTACTAGCGGGAGGTTACGAGCAGTACTTC.

The chain carries TRBV5-4 and TRBJ1-2; 7 nucleotides align to TRBD1. The V gene end was trimmed by 4 bases and the J gene end by 4 bases; junction bases not matched to a gene: 7. The CDR3 has 14 residues. In germline, CDR1 is SGHNT, CDR2 YYREEE (reference sequence). CDR3: CASSVTGVVYGYTF. The CDR3 DNA reads as TGTGCCAGCAGCGTAACAGGGGTCGTCTATGGCTACACCTTC.

V usage is TRBV9 and J usage is TRBJ2-2, with D tentatively TRBD1 (6 bases). The germline gives CDR1 SGDLS, CDR2 YYNGEE. This CDR3 contains 15 residues. V lost 3 bases, J lost 4 bases, and 13 bases lay in between. CDR3 residues: CASSGNRVGTGELFF. The CDR3 DNA reads as TGTGCCAGCAGCGGAAACAGGGTAGGCACCGGGGAGCTGTTTTTT.

The CDR3 region is CASNPKTAPYEQYF. CDR3 DNA sequence: TGTGCCAGCAACCCGAAGACAGCTCCCTACGAGCAGTACTTC. The V and J genes are TRBV11-1 and TRBJ2-7; possible D gene TRBD1, 5 bases. The CDR3 length is 14 residues. V shed 7 bases and J shed 2 bases, with 15 bases lying between them. Per germline, CDR1 SGHAT and CDR2 FQDESV (reference sequence).

V usage is TRBV9 and J usage is TRBJ1-3; no reliable D call. The germline V gene encodes CDR1 SGDLS and CDR2 YYNGEE. Trimming pared 0 bases from V and 0 bases from J, leaving 7 bases between. CDR3 size: 15 residues. The CDR3 spells CASSVDSYSGNTIYF. In DNA form, the CDR3 reads TGTGCCAGCAGCGTAGACAGTTACTCTGGAAACACCATATATTTT.

The V and J genes are TRBV6-5 and TRBJ2-3; 7 positions agree with TRBD2. Germline-derived CDR1 and CDR2 are MNHEY and SVGAGI. The CDR3 totals 14 residues. The V segment lost 6 bases and the J segment 5 bases; nucleotides outside the gene matches: 8. Here the CDR3 DNA reads TGTGCCAGCAGAGCGGGGCTAAGTAGAGATACGCAGTATTTT. This encodes CASRAGLSRDTQYF.

CDR3 nucleotide sequence: TGTGCCAGCTCACCTCAGGGGGCGTTAGGAGGGGGTGAAGCTTTCTTT. Translation gives CASSPQGALGGGEAFF. The V and J genes are TRBV18 and TRBJ1-1, with 8 bases identical to TRBD1. Germline CDR1 is KGHSH and CDR2 is LQKENI. The CDR3 spans 16 residues. The V gene end was trimmed by 3 bases and the J gene end by 7 bases; junction bases not matched to a gene: 13.

J is TRBJ2-1 and V is TRBV6-6, with a possible D match to TRBD2 (6 bases). The germline gives CDR1 MNHNY, CDR2 SVGAGI (reference sequence). The CDR3 is 12 residues long. With 6 bases removed from V and 8 bases from J, the gap between germline ends came to 11 bases. CDR3 sequence (DNA): TGTGCCAGCAGCCCCTGGGGGGATGAGCAGTTCTTC. Translation: CASSPWGDEQFF.

The gene calls are TRBV6-6 and TRBJ2-1; D is perhaps TRBD1 (6 bases). The V gene lost 6 bases and the J gene lost 0 bases, with 12 bases spanning the gap. This CDR3 has 15 amino acids. The germline V gene encodes CDR1 MNHNY and CDR2 SVGAGI (reference sequence). CDR3 residues: CASRYTGSSYNEQFF. In nucleotides, the CDR3 is TGTGCCAGCAGATATACAGGGAGCTCCTACAATGAGCAGTTCTTC.

V usage is TRBV6-4 and J usage is TRBJ2-1; D unresolved. The V end was cut by 5 bases, the J end by 8 bases, with 16 bases between. Germline assignment: CDR1 MRHNA and CDR2 SNTAGT. The length of the CDR3 is 14 residues. The CDR3 reads CASSLELHVYEQFF. The CDR3 DNA reads as TGTGCCAGCAGTCTCGAACTGCATGTATATGAGCAGTTCTTC.

The rearrangement joins TRBV30 to TRBJ1-2; D gene ambiguous. Germline V lookup: CDR1 GTSNPN, CDR2 SVGIG (reference sequence). CDR3 length: 13 residues. V was pared by 2 bases and J by 2 bases, with 9 bases between. This chain's CDR3 is CAWSPAQNYGYTF. The CDR3 nucleotides read TGTGCCTGGAGTCCAGCACAGAACTATGGCTACACCTTC.

The V and J genes are TRBV2 and TRBJ1-4, with D maybe TRBD1 (5 bases). CDR3 size: 14 residues. Trimming cost V 4 bases and J 7 bases, with 13 bases left between them. Germline V gene data show CDR1 as SNHLY and CDR2 as FYNNEI. CDR3 nucleotide sequence: TGTGCCAGCAGTGTGGGCAGGGAGGGTGAAAAACTGTTTTTT. Amino acids: CASSVGREGEKLFF.

This clone was recorded a few times. This chain joins TRBV19 and TRBJ1-2; D remains ambiguous. Germline assignment: CDR1 LNHDA and CDR2 SQIVND (reference sequence). The CDR3 loop spans 13 amino acids. Trimming stripped 7 bases from V and 3 bases from J, with 12 bases between. The CDR3 protein is CASNITTYYGYTF. The CDR3 bases are TGTGCCAGTAATATCACCACATACTATGGCTACACCTTC. The full variable domain, rest sourced from reference TRBV19 and TRBJ1-2, is DGGITQSPKYLFRKEGQNVTLSCEQNLNHDAMYWYRQDPGQGLRLIYYSQIVNDFQKGDIAEGYSVSREKKESFPLTVTSAQKNPTAFYLCASNITTYYGYTFGSGTRLTVV.

The chain uses TRBV19 and TRBJ2-7, with a tentative D call TRBD2 (7 bases). CDR3 length: 14 amino acids. Deletions cut 3 bases from V and 4 bases from J, with 13 bases between. The V gene's germline CDR1 is LNHDA and CDR2 SQIVND (reference sequence). This CDR3 is CASSIYREGYEQYF. The CDR3 nucleotides read TGTGCCAGTAGTATCTACAGGGAGGGATACGAGCAGTACTTC.

The V and J genes are TRBV18 and TRBJ2-7; possibly TRBD2 for D (6 bases). The V end was cut by 3 bases, the J end by 0 bases, with 15 bases between. The CDR3 extends over 16 amino acids. CDR1 and CDR2 from the germline V gene are KGHSH and LQKENI. The CDR3 is CASSPYSGISSYEQYF. CDR3 DNA: TGTGCCAGCTCACCTTATAGCGGAATTAGCTCCTACGAGCAGTACTTC.

CDR3 loop: CASSSGGSYNSPLHF. The DNA for the CDR3 is TGCGCCAGCAGCTCAGGGGGCTCCTATAATTCACCCCTCCACTTT. The rearrangement uses TRBV5-1 and TRBJ1-6; 7 bases match TRBD1. Germline V gives CDR1 SGHRS, CDR2 YFSETQ. This CDR3 has 15 residues. Losses at the gene ends were 3 bases for V and 0 bases for J; bases not matched to a gene: 0. Full variable domain (remainder filled in from reference TRBV5-1 and TRBJ1-6): KAGVTQTPRYLIKTRGQQVTLSCSPISGHRSVSWYQQTPGQGLQFLFEYFSETQRNKGNFPGRFSGRQFSNSRSEMNVSTLELGDSALYLCASSSGGSYNSPLHFGNGTRLTVT.

The chain employs TRBV7-2 and TRBJ2-3; D ambiguous. The CDR3 loop spans 13 amino acids. V gave up 5 bases and J gave up 1 base, with 7 bases separating them. Germline loops: CDR1 SGHTA, CDR2 FQGNSA. The CDR3 DNA sequence: TGTGCCAGCAGCCTCCCGGGCACAGATACGCAGTATTTT. This encodes CASSLPGTDTQYF.

The chain links TRBV19 to TRBJ1-2; tentatively, D is TRBD1 (5 bases). With 3 bases removed from V and 5 bases from J, the gap between germline ends came to 19 bases. In germline, CDR1 is LNHDA, CDR2 SQIVND (reference sequence). The CDR3 is 16 amino acids. In DNA form, the CDR3 reads TGTGCCAGTAGTATTTCCTCAGGGAAGGGGCATTATGGCTACACCTTC. Encoded protein: CASSISSGKGHYGYTF.